A single sample is the source of the 3 T cell receptor beta chains below, sequenced in a study of blood T cells in healthy people across ages. Alongside a J-beta primer mix, a sample-barcoded 5' primer served in a second PCR lasting roughly 7 to 11 cycles. One entry per CDR3 protein, called by TCRdb with MiXCR from the 5' RACE reads. The repertoire includes about 810,000 distinct CDR3 sequences, about 37% of them detected once, and 10% to 15% sits in the top ten. The material sequenced was blood. These TCRs come from a man between 18 and 35 years old in good health.

This clonotype was detected a few times. The chain is built from TRBV9 and TRBJ2-5; TRBD2 matches at 7 bases. The CDR3 has 15 amino acids. The J segment lost 3 bases and the V segment lost 0 bases, leaving 5 bases of the junction unmatched. Germline CDR1 and CDR2: SGDLS and YYNGEE. The CDR3 DNA reads as TGTGCCAGCAGCGTAGCTCCACTAGCGAAAGAGACCCAGTACTTC. It is translated as CASSVAPLAKETQYF.

This clonotype was seen repeatedly, ten times or more. This chain joins TRBV4-3 and TRBJ2-3; D is tentatively TRBD1 or TRBD2 (5 bases each). Trimming removed 1 base at V and 2 bases at J, with 10 bases between. The CDR3 loop spans 15 amino acids. Germline-derived CDR1 and CDR2 are LGHNA and YSLEER. As DNA, the CDR3 is TGCGCCAGCAGCCAAGGGGACGGATACACAGATACGCAGTATTTT. Translated: CASSQGDGYTDTQYF.

The chain is built from TRBV2 and TRBJ2-5; 8 nucleotides align to TRBD1. The J call may be faulty, since TRBJ2-1 better matches the DNA end. CDR3 length: 14 amino acids. CDR1 is SNHLY, CDR2 FYNNEI, per germline. CDR3 in amino acids: CASSEQGAQETQFF. CDR3 DNA: TGTGCCAGCAGTGAACAGGGGGCCCAAGAGACCCAGTTCTTC.